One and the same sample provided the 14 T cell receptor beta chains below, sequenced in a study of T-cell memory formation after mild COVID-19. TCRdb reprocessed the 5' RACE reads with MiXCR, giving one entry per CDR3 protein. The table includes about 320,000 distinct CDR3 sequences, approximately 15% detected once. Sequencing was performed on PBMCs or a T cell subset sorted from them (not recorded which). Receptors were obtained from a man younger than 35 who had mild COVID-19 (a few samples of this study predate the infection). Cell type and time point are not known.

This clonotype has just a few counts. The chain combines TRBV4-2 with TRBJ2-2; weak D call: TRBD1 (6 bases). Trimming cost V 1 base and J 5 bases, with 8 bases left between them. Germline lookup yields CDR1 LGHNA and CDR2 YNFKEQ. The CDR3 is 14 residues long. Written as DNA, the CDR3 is TGTGCCAGCAGCCAAGTACAGGGTACCGGGGAGCTGTTTTTT. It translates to CASSQVQGTGELFF.

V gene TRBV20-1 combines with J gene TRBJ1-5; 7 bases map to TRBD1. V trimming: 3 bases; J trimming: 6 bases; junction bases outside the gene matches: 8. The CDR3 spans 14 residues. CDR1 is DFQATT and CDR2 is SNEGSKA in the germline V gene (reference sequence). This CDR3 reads CSASIQGLSQPQHF. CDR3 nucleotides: TGCAGTGCTAGTATACAGGGGCTGAGTCAGCCCCAGCATTTT.

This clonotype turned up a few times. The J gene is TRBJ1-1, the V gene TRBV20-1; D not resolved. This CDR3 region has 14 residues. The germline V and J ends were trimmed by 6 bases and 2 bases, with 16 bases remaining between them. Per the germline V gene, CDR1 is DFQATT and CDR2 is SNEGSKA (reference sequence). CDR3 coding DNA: TGCAGTGCCCGAATACGGACCACAAACACTGAAGCTTTCTTT. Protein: CSARIRTTNTEAFF.

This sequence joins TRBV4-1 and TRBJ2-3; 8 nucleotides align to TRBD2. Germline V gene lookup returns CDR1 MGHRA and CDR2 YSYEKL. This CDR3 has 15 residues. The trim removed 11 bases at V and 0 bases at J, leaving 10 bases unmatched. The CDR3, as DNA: TGCGCCTCCCTGGCCCCGGGGGGGAGCACAGATACGCAGTATTTT. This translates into CASLAPGGSTDTQYF.

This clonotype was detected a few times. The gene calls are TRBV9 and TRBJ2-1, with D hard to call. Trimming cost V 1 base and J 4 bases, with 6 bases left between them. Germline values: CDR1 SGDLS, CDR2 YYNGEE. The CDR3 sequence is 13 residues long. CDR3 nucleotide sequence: TGTGCCAGCAGCGTACCCCATTACAATGAGCAGTTCTTC. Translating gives CASSVPHYNEQFF.

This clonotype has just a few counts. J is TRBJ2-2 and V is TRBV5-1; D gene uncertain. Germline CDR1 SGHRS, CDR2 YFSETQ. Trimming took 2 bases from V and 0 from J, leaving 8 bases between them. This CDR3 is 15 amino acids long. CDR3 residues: CASSFGPANTGELFF. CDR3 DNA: TGCGCCAGCAGCTTCGGGCCCGCGAACACCGGGGAGCTGTTTTTT.

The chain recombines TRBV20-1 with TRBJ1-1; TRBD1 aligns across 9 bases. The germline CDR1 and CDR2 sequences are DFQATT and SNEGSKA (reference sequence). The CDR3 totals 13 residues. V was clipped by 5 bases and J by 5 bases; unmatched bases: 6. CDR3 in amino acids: CSAGGQGKTEAFF. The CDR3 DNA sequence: TGCAGTGCTGGGGGACAGGGAAAAACTGAAGCTTTCTTT.

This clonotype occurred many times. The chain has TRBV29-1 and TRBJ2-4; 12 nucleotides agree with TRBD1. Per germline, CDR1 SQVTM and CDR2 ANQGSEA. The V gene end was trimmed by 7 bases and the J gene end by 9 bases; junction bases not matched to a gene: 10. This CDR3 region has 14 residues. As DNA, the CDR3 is TGCAGCGCACGACAGGGACAGGGGGCGAGCATTCAGTACTTC. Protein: CSARQGQGASIQYF.

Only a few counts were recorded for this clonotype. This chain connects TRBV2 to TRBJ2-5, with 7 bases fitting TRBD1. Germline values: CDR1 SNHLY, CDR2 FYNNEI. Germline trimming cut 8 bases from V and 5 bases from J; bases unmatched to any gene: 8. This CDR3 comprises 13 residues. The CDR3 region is CASVGTDEETQYF. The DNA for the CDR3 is TGTGCCAGCGTAGGGACAGATGAGGAGACCCAGTACTTC.

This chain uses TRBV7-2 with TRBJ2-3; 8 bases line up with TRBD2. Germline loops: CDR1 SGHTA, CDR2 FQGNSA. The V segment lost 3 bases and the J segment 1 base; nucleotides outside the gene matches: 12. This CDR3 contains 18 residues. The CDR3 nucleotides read TGTGCCAGCAGCTTCGGTCGAGAGCGGGGGCCGGGCACAGATACGCAGTATTTT. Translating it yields CASSFGRERGPGTDTQYF.

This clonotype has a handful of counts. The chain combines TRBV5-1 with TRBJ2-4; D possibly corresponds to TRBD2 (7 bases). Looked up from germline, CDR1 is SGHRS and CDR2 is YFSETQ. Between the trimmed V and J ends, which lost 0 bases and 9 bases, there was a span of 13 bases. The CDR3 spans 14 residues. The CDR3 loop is CASSLDREGGIQYF. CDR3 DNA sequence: TGCGCCAGCAGCTTGGACAGGGAGGGAGGCATTCAGTACTTC.

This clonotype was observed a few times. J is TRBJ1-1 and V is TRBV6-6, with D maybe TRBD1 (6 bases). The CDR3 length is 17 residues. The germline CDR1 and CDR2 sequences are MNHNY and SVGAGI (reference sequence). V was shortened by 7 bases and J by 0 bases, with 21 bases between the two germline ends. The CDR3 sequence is CASILYEGVVVNTEAFF. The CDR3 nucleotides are TGTGCCAGCATATTATATGAGGGGGTCGTGGTGAACACTGAAGCTTTCTTT.

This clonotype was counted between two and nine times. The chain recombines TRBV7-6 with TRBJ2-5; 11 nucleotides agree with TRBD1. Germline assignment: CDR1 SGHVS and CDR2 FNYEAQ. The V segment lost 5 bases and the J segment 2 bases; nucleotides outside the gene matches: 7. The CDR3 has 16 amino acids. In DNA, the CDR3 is TGTGCCAGCAGCACACCCGGGACAGGGGGACAAGAGACCCAGTACTTC. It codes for CASSTPGTGGQETQYF.

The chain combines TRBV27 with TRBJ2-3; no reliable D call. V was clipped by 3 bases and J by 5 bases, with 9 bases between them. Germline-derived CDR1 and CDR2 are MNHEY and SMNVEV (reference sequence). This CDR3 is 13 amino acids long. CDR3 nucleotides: TGTGCCAGCAGTTTTTCCAGAGGAGATACGCAGTATTTT. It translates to CASSFSRGDTQYF.